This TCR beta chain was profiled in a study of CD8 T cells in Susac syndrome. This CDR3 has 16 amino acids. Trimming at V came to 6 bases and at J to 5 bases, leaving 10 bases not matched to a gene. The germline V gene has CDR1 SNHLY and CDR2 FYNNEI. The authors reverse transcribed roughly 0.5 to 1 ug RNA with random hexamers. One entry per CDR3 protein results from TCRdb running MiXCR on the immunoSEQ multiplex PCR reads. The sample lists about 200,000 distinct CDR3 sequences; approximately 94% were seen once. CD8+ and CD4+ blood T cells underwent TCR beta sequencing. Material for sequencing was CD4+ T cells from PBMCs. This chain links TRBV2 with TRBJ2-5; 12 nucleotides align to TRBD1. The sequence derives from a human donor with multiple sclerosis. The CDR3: CASRPGQGAWGETQYF. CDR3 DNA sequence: TGTGCCAGCAGACCGGGACAGGGGGCTTGGGGGGAGACCCAGTACTTC.